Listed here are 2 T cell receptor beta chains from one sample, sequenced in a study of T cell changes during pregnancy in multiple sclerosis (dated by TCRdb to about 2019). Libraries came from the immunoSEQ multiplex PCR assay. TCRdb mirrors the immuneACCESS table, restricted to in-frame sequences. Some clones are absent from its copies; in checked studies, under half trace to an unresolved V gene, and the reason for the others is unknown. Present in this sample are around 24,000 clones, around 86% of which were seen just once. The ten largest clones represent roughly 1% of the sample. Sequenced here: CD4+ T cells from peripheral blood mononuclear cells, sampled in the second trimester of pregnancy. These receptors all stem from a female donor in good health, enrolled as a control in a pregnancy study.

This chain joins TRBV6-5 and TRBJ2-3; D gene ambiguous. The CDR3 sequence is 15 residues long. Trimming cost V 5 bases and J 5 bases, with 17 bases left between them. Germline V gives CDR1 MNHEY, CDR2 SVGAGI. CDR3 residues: CASSPTPFSRDTQYF. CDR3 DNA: TGTGCCAGCAGTCCGACACCGTTTTCCAGAGATACGCAGTATTTT.

CDR3 sequence: CASSYSGGYSNQPQHF. The CDR3 DNA reads as TGTGCCAGCAGTTACTCGGGGGGGTATAGCAATCAGCCCCAGCATTTT. The gene calls are TRBV6-6 and TRBJ1-5; a weak D match, TRBD1 (5 bases). V was pared by 0 bases and J by 0 bases, with 9 bases between. Germline V CDR1 and CDR2: MNHNY, SVGAGI (reference sequence). The CDR3 length is 16 residues.